The 18 T cell receptor beta chains presented below share a single source sample, sequenced in a study of breast tumors, draining lymph nodes, adjacent tissues. One entry per CDR3 protein results from TCRdb running MiXCR on the multiplex PCR reads. The table includes approximately 31,000 distinct CDR3 sequences, 60% to 80% detected once. Sequenced sample: breast tumor tissue. The receptors come from a female donor with breast cancer. Some clones in this sample may be carry-over from other donors' samples.

By its share, this clonotype is medium-sized. The gene calls are TRBV29-1 and TRBJ2-5; D is possibly TRBD2 (5 bases). Trimming shortened V by 3 bases and J by 2 bases, and 7 bases separated the two germline ends. The CDR3 sequence is 12 residues long. The germline CDR1 and CDR2 sequences are SQVTM and ANQGSEA. DNA of the CDR3: TGCAGCGTTGACGAGGGACAAGAGACCCAGTACTTC. Protein product: CSVDEGQETQYF.

The chain has TRBV5-1 and TRBJ2-1; 8 bases fit TRBD1. The germline CDR1 and CDR2 sequences are SGHRS and YFSETQ. Trimming removed 2 bases from V and 6 bases from J; junction bases left unmatched: 7. The length of the CDR3 is 15 residues. CDR3 in amino acids: CASSLIGTGRNEQFF. The CDR3 DNA sequence: TGCGCCAGCAGCTTAATCGGGACAGGACGCAATGAGCAGTTCTTC.

The CDR3 region is CSASPGTVDGNTF. In DNA, the CDR3 is TGCAGTGCGAGTCCGGGTACGGTCGATGGAAACACCTTC. This chain joins TRBV20-1 and TRBJ1-2; D is uncertain. The V gene's germline CDR1 is DFQATT and CDR2 SNEGSKA (reference sequence). The germline V and J ends were trimmed by 6 bases and 12 bases, with 23 bases remaining between them. This CDR3 region has 13 residues.

At least ten counts were recorded for this clonotype. The rearrangement links TRBV7-3 to TRBJ2-2; no definite D call. CDR1 and CDR2 from the germline V gene are SGHTA and FQGTGA. The CDR3 is 13 amino acids. Trimming stripped 0 bases from V and 5 bases from J, with 4 bases between. In nucleotides, the CDR3 is TGTGCCAGCAGCTTAACAGGGACCGGGGAGCTGTTTTTT. It yields the protein CASSLTGTGELFF.

Ten or more counts support this clonotype. The chain couples TRBV18 to TRBJ2-1, with a weak D call TRBD2 (7 bases). V was trimmed by 3 bases and J by 8 bases, leaving 17 bases between them. The CDR3 extends over 15 amino acids. Germline-derived CDR1 and CDR2 are KGHSH and LQKENI. The CDR3 loop reads CASSPVPGGQYEQFF. DNA of the CDR3: TGTGCCAGCTCACCCGTCCCGGGGGGCCAATATGAGCAGTTCTTC.

This clonotype was seen a handful of times. The V and J genes are TRBV27 and TRBJ2-2, with 13 bases aligning to TRBD2. The CDR3 contains 18 residues. CDR1 and CDR2 (germline): MNHEY, SMNVEV (reference sequence). After removal of 5 bases from V and 5 bases from J, the junction contained 11 bases not matched to a gene. CDR3 sequence: CASSTRTSGRGRTGELFF. As DNA, the CDR3 is TGTGCCAGCAGTACCCGGACTAGCGGGAGAGGTCGGACCGGGGAGCTGTTTTTT.

This clonotype was seen ten or more times. This may arise from a read error, as a much more abundant clone is one base away. This rearrangement joins TRBV20-1 to TRBJ1-2; TRBD1 aligns across 7 bases. Germline assignment: CDR1 DFQATT and CDR2 SNEGSKA (reference sequence). This CDR3 has 15 residues. J gave up 4 bases and V 0 bases, and 8 bases lay outside the gene matches. CDR3 nucleotide sequence: TGCAGTGCTAGAGATTTGGACAGGCTCGCCTATGGCTACACCTTC. It is translated as CSARDLDRLAYGYTF.

The chain recombines TRBV6-1 with TRBJ2-7; D is unresolved. The CDR3 has 17 residues. Germline CDR1 is MNHNS and CDR2 is SASEGT. Trimming removed 4 bases from V and 0 bases from J, with 19 bases in between. The DNA of the CDR3 is TGTGCCAGCAGTGTTGGCATAGCCCTACCTAGCTCCTACGAGCAGTACTTC. It yields the protein CASSVGIALPSSYEQYF.

This clonotype came up many times. The chain couples TRBV13 to TRBJ2-7, with 10 positions matching TRBD1. The CDR3 runs to 14 residues. CDR1 is PRHDT and CDR2 is FYEKMQ in the germline V gene (reference sequence). With 5 bases clipped from V and 3 bases from J, the junction kept 4 bases outside the gene matches. CDR3 sequence: CASSHGTGVYEQYF. DNA for the CDR3: TGTGCCAGCAGCCATGGGACAGGGGTCTACGAGCAGTACTTC.

The rearrangement links TRBV20-1 to TRBJ2-1; D possibly corresponds to TRBD2 (5 bases). CDR3 length: 13 amino acids. Germline V CDR1 and CDR2: DFQATT, SNEGSKA (reference sequence). Trimming pared 6 bases from V and 1 base from J, leaving 10 bases between. The CDR3 loop reads CSARPGSYNEQFF. DNA for the CDR3: TGCAGTGCCCGGCCGGGGTCCTACAATGAGCAGTTCTTC.

Remarks on this clonotype: No DNA is shown, since the ends of the CDR3 on it are uncertain; the CDR3 is the one TCRdb lists. V gene TRBV29-1 combines with J gene TRBJ2-7. Both ends counted, the CDR3 spans 17 residues. Germline CDR1 reads SQVTM; CDR2 reads ANQGSEA. The CDR3: CGVEDLGLQGYTFGQYF.

The chain links TRBV6-4 to TRBJ2-2, with TRBD2 matching 8 bases. The trim removed 0 bases at V and 4 bases at J, leaving 1 base unmatched. This CDR3 has 15 amino acids. Germline CDR1 is MRHNA and CDR2 is SNTAGT. The chain's CDR3 is CASSDSSGGTGELFF. DNA of the CDR3: TGTGCCAGCAGTGACTCGAGCGGGGGCACCGGGGAGCTGTTTTTT.

A word on this clonotype: One end of the junction fails to match germline, which may point to a read error. V and J are TRBV7-2 and TRBJ1-6, with TRBD1 identical over 8 bases. CDR3 length equals 15 residues. Germline V gene lookup returns CDR1 SGHTA and CDR2 FQGNSA. CDR3 coding DNA: TGTGCCGGCAGCTTTAGACAGGGGAATAATTCACCCCTCCACTTT. Protein product: CAGSFRQGNNSPLHF. The variable domain in full, with the rest retrieved from reference TRBV7-2 and TRBJ1-6, is GAGVSQSPSNKVTEKGKDVELRCDPISGHTALYWYRQSLGQGLEFLIYFQGNSAPDKSGLPSDRFSAERTGGSVSTLTIQRTQQEDSAVYLCAGSFRQGNNSPLHFGNGTRLTVT.

The CDR3, as DNA: TGCAGCGTTGCGTGGGAGCCGGGTCGAGAAAAACTGTTTTTT. Its translation is CSVAWEPGREKLFF. This sequence joins TRBV29-1 and TRBJ1-4; no reliable D call. Trimming took 4 bases from V and 8 from J, leaving 17 bases between them. The CDR3 loop spans 14 amino acids. Germline V lookup: CDR1 SQVTM, CDR2 ANQGSEA.

In its sample, this clonotype was seen a few times. The rearrangement uses TRBV15 and TRBJ1-2; no definite D call. The V end lost 4 bases, the J end lost 5 bases, and 8 bases lay between the germline ends. The CDR3 consists of 12 residues. Germline CDR1 and CDR2: LNHNV and YYDKDF (reference sequence). The CDR3 DNA follows: TGTGCCACCAGCACCGGGCCTTATGGCTACACCTTC. Residues: CATSTGPYGYTF.

This chain links TRBV9 with TRBJ1-6; D not resolved. Trimming took off 6 bases at V and 8 bases at J, with 15 bases between the two ends. The CDR3 covers 14 residues. Germline CDR1 SGDLS, CDR2 YYNGEE. The CDR3 sequence: CASTPFLNDSPLHF. In DNA, the CDR3 is TGTGCCAGCACCCCGTTCCTGAATGATTCACCCCTCCACTTT.

The CDR3 sequence is CASSFDSNYGYTF. In DNA, the CDR3 is TGTGCCAGCAGTTTCGACAGTAACTATGGCTACACCTTC. The rearrangement uses TRBV7-9 and TRBJ1-2; perhaps TRBD1 as D (5 bases). The CDR3 loop spans 13 amino acids. Germline V gene data show CDR1 as SEHNR and CDR2 as FQNEAQ (reference sequence). Deletions cut 6 bases from V and 1 base from J, with 9 bases between.

The CDR3 region is CASCVGSVTGELFF. CDR3 DNA: TGTGCCAGCTGTGTCGGGTCCGTCACCGGGGAGCTGTTTTTT. This rearrangement joins TRBV7-3 to TRBJ2-2, with D unresolved. The CDR3 is 14 amino acids. The V gene's germline CDR1 is SGHTA and CDR2 FQGTGA. The V end lost 8 bases, the J end lost 4 bases, and 14 bases lay between the germline ends.